These T cell receptor beta chains were read from a single sample in a study of blood T cell repertoires in COVID-19. Here immunoSEQ multiplex PCR was the method, and the copy in TCRdb shows in-frame clones only, minus some. The sample yields hundreds of thousands of clones, 88% seen once. The sample taken for sequencing was peripheral blood. All receptors derive from a woman aged 45 to 65 with COVID-19, enrolled during active disease. Both conserved end residues are part of each CDR3. A D gene is named only where the DNA matches it firmly. Some rows have no size entry. The others give once, few or many, or a class for an expanded clone.

TRBV5-8	TRBJ2-7	.	.	CASSLRQVIYEQYF	TGTGCCAGCAGCTTACGGCAGGTTATCTACGAGCAGTACTTC
TRBV28	TRBJ1-6	.	.	CASSPFGGSFNSPLHF	TGTGCCAGCAGCCCATTCGGGGGGTCTTTCAATTCACCCCTCCACTTT
TRBV5-1	TRBJ2-3	TRBD2	.	CASSQRLAGDTDTQYF	TGCGCCAGCAGCCAGAGACTAGCGGGGGACACAGATACGCAGTATTTT
TRBV18	TRBJ2-2	TRBD1	.	CASSLQTGPTGELFF	TGTGCCAGCTCACTTCAGACAGGGCCAACCGGGGAGCTGTTTTTT
TRBV19	TRBJ1-5	.	.	CASSIGLPGIGHQPQHF	TGTGCCAGTAGTATCGGTTTGCCGGGAATAGGGCATCAGCCCCAGCATTTT
TRBV28	TRBJ1-1	TRBD1	few	CASSLLQGIAEAFF	TGTGCCAGCAGTTTATTACAGGGGATCGCTGAAGCTTTCTTT
TRBV7-8	TRBJ2-3	.	.	CASSRPAGIRTDTQYF	TGTGCCAGCAGTCGTCCGGCGGGCATTCGCACAGATACGCAGTATTTT
TRBV10-2	TRBJ1-4	.	.	CASRPSGSLNEKLFF	TGCGCCAGCAGGCCCAGTGGCAGTCTTAATGAAAAACTGTTTTTT
TRBV27	TRBJ2-1	.	.	CASSLSLNNEQFF	TGTGCCAGCAGTTTATCCCTAAACAATGAGCAGTTCTTC
TRBV5-1	TRBJ1-1	.	.	CASSSKLLGTNTEAFF	TGCGCCAGCAGCTCTAAGTTGCTGGGCACGAACACTGAAGCTTTCTTT
TRBV5-1	TRBJ1-3	.	.	CASSSGQLDTIYF	TGCGCCAGCAGCTCCGGACAGTTGGACACCATATATTTT
TRBV28	TRBJ1-2	TRBD1	.	CASSPLDRDREHGYTF	TGTGCCAGCAGCCCTCTAGACCGGGACAGAGAGCATGGCTACACCTTC
TRBV25-1	TRBJ1-6	.	.	CASSTQGITLHF	TGTGCCAGCAGTACACAGGGCATAACCCTCCACTTT
TRBV3-1/TRBV3-2	TRBJ2-5	.	.	CASSLGQYQETQYF	TGTGCCAGCAGCCTTGGACAGTACCAAGAGACCCAGTACTTC
TRBV6-1	TRBJ1-2	TRBD1	.	CASSENRGPGYTF	TGTGCCAGCAGTGAGAACAGGGGCCCCGGCTACACCTTC
TRBV18	TRBJ2-7	.	.	CASSPPSGINEQYF	TGTGCCAGCTCACCTCCTTCAGGGATCAACGAGCAGTACTTC
TRBV7-8	TRBJ2-2	TRBD2	.	CASAGLANTGELFF	TGTGCCAGCGCAGGACTAGCGAACACCGGGGAGCTGTTTTTT
TRBV5-4	TRBJ2-1	.	.	CASSLGPGGAGQYEQFF	TGTGCCAGCAGCCTAGGACCTGGGGGGGCAGGGCAATATGAGCAGTTCTTC
TRBV28	TRBJ1-1	.	.	CASSPTRQPNTEAFF	TGTGCCAGCAGCCCCACGCGGCAGCCGAACACTGAAGCTTTCTTT
TRBV5-4	TRBJ2-7	.	.	CASSSWTGTYEQYF	TGTGCCAGCAGCTCCTGGACTGGGACCTACGAGCAGTACTTC
TRBV11-3	TRBJ1-1	.	.	CASSLEGAATEAFF	TGTGCCAGCAGCTTAGAGGGGGCGGCCACTGAAGCTTTCTTT
TRBV30	TRBJ2-7	TRBD2	.	CAWSNGGAYEQYF	TGTGCCTGGAGTAATGGGGGGGCCTACGAGCAGTACTTC
TRBV6-5	TRBJ2-2	TRBD1	.	CASSLGQGAPGELFF	TGTGCCAGCAGCCTGGGACAGGGGGCCCCCGGGGAGCTGTTTTTT
TRBV5-4	TRBJ2-5	TRBD2	.	CASSLRSGGETQYF	TGTGCCAGCAGCTTGAGGTCGGGGGGGGAGACCCAGTACTTC
TRBV18	TRBJ1-1	.	.	CASSPPEGPTIAEAFF	TGTGCCAGCTCACCACCGGAGGGACCGACTATTGCTGAAGCTTTCTTT
TRBV19	TRBJ2-2	.	.	CASSMYGGELFF	TGTGCCAGTAGTATGTACGGCGGGGAGCTGTTTTTT
TRBV6-5	TRBJ2-5	.	.	CASRELETQYF	TGTGCCAGCAGGGAGTTGGAGACCCAGTACTTC
TRBV6-6	TRBJ2-5	.	.	CASSYGLGETQYF	TGTGCCAGCAGTTACGGGCTTGGAGAGACCCAGTACTTC
TRBV30	TRBJ1-2	TRBD1	.	CAWSRDRGNYGYTF	TGTGCCTGGAGCCGGGACAGGGGAAACTATGGCTACACCTTC
TRBV6-5	TRBJ1-5	.	.	CASSGGTLGYQPQHF	TGTGCCAGCAGCGGGGGGACACTAGGGTATCAGCCCCAGCATTTT
TRBV24-1	TRBJ1-2	TRBD1	.	CATSDPGTGGESVYGYTF	TGTGCCACCAGTGACCCCGGGACAGGGGGCGAGTCGGTTTATGGCTACACCTTC
TRBV5-1	TRBJ1-2	TRBD1	.	CASSLGPRTETGEGYTF	TGCGCCAGCAGCTTGGGGCCTAGAACTGAGACAGGGGAGGGCTACACCTTC
TRBV28	TRBJ2-3	TRBD1	once	CASSSPGQGGDTQYF	TGTGCCAGCAGTTCGCCGGGACAGGGGGGAGATACGCAGTATTTT
TRBV28	TRBJ1-1	TRBD1	.	CASSSTGGLNTEAFF	TGTGCCAGCAGTTCGACAGGGGGCCTTAACACTGAAGCTTTCTTT
TRBV6-6	TRBJ1-5	.	.	CASSYQNSNNQPQHF	TGTGCCAGCAGTTACCAGAACAGCAACAATCAGCCCCAGCATTTT
TRBV5-5	TRBJ1-1	.	.	CASSPIQIPEAFF	TGTGCCAGCAGCCCTATACAGATCCCTGAAGCTTTCTTT
TRBV28	TRBJ1-4	TRBD1	.	CASSPRTGSGEKLFF	TGTGCCAGCAGTCCCAGGACAGGGTCAGGTGAAAAACTGTTTTTT
TRBV7-2	TRBJ2-5	.	once	CASSFKETQYF	TGTGCCAGCAGCTTCAAAGAGACCCAGTACTTC
TRBV9	TRBJ2-2	.	.	CASTPMGHSNTGELFF	TGTGCCAGCACACCCATGGGACATTCGAACACCGGGGAGCTGTTTTTT
TRBV30	TRBJ2-2	.	.	CAWSLRTLRGGTGELFF	TGTGCCTGGAGTCTCCGGACCTTACGGGGTGGAACCGGGGAGCTGTTTTTT
TRBV9	TRBJ2-3	TRBD2	.	CASGEGSTDTQYF	TGTGCCAGCGGGGAGGGGAGCACAGATACGCAGTATTTT
TRBV7-9	TRBJ1-1	.	.	CASSHTVTEAFF	TGTGCCAGCAGCCATACAGTCACTGAAGCTTTCTTT
TRBV5-6	TRBJ1-2	TRBD1	.	CASSQGTGLYGYTF	TGTGCCAGCAGCCAAGGGACAGGACTGTATGGCTACACCTTC
TRBV5-1	TRBJ2-6	TRBD1	.	CASSVQGTGANVLTF	TGCGCCAGCAGCGTACAGGGGACTGGGGCCAACGTCCTGACTTTC